The clone carrying this TCR beta chain occurred a few times. This sample stems from a study of blood T cell repertoires in COVID-19. The germline V gene encodes CDR1 LNHDA and CDR2 SQIVND (reference sequence). V was pared by 5 bases and J by 4 bases, with 8 bases of the junction left unmatched. This CDR3 is built from 16 residues. As originally analysed: Estimation of nucleated cell counts was performed using reference gene primer amplification. The assay was immunoSEQ multiplex PCR, and TCRdb's table has in-frame clones only and misses some. V, J and clone size were drawn from that table, and D and trimming were deduced from the DNA. This sample has roughly 300,000 clones, with around 92% found just once. One Seattle source followed patients from active infection through their disease course.

The chain recombines TRBV19 with TRBJ2-1; the match to TRBD1 covers 10 bases. The TCR originated in a woman aged 30 to 39 with COVID-19, enrolled during active disease. Sequencing was performed on peripheral blood. In DNA, the CDR3 is TGTGCCAGTAGTCCAAACCCGGGACAGGGGTACAATGAGCAGTTCTTC. Its protein product is CASSPNPGQGYNEQFF.